The 5 T cell receptor beta chains given below trace back to one sample, sequenced in a study of blood T cell repertoires in COVID-19. Here immunoSEQ multiplex PCR was the method, and the copy in TCRdb shows in-frame clones only, minus some. Here the sample spans some 150,000 clones, approximately 86% being singletons. The sequenced sample consisted of peripheral blood. Receptor source: a woman in her sixties or seventies with active or convalescent COVID-19.

This clone was counted once. The chain carries TRBV6-5 and TRBJ1-1; a possible D gene is TRBD1 (5 bases). The germline V gene encodes CDR1 MNHEY and CDR2 SVGAGI. This CDR3 comprises 13 residues. V was pared by 11 bases and J by 1 base, with 14 bases between. CDR3 residues: CACTGQGNTEAFF. The DNA for the CDR3 is TGTGCCTGCACCGGTCAGGGGAACACTGAAGCTTTCTTT.

The chain carries TRBV19 and TRBJ1-1, with D possibly TRBD1 on 5 matching bases. V dropped 5 bases and J dropped 4 bases, with 20 bases sitting between them. The germline V gene has CDR1 LNHDA and CDR2 SQIVND (reference sequence). CDR3 length equals 16 residues. This CDR3 is CASSGASGPRGTEAFF. The CDR3 DNA is TGTGCCAGTAGTGGGGCCTCGGGCCCGAGAGGCACTGAAGCTTTCTTT.

This chain uses TRBV19 with TRBJ1-2; D is uncertain. Trimming took off 5 bases at V and 5 bases at J, with 15 bases between the two ends. CDR1 is LNHDA and CDR2 is SQIVND in the germline V gene (reference sequence). CDR3 length: 14 residues. CDR3 coding DNA: TGTGCCAGTAGTCTTGGATCGGGGAGATATGGCTACACCTTC. Its protein product is CASSLGSGRYGYTF.

This clone appeared a single time. The chain combines TRBV7-2 with TRBJ2-7; tentative D call: TRBD1 (6 bases). V shed 5 bases and J shed 3 bases, with 11 bases lying between them. The CDR3 extends over 13 amino acids. Germline CDR1 reads SGHTA; CDR2 reads FQGNSA. The DNA for the CDR3 is TGTGCCAGCAGCATAGGACAGAACTACGAGCAGTACTTC. It is translated as CASSIGQNYEQYF. Supplemented by reference TRBV7-2 and TRBJ2-7, the full variable domain reads GAGVSQSPSNKVTEKGKDVELRCDPISGHTALYWYRQSLGQGLEFLIYFQGNSAPDKSGLPSDRFSAERTGGSVSTLTIQRTQQEDSAVYLCASSIGQNYEQYFGPGTRLTVT.

This chain connects TRBV13 to TRBJ1-1; D gene ambiguous. The V end was cut by 0 bases, the J end by 0 bases, with 20 bases between. The CDR3 is 19 amino acids. CDR1 and CDR2 (germline): PRHDT, FYEKMQ (reference sequence). CDR3 nucleotides: TGTGCCAGCAGCTTAGGTTGGTTTTTGGACTGGGGATTGAACACTGAAGCTTTCTTT. The encoded protein is CASSLGWFLDWGLNTEAFF.